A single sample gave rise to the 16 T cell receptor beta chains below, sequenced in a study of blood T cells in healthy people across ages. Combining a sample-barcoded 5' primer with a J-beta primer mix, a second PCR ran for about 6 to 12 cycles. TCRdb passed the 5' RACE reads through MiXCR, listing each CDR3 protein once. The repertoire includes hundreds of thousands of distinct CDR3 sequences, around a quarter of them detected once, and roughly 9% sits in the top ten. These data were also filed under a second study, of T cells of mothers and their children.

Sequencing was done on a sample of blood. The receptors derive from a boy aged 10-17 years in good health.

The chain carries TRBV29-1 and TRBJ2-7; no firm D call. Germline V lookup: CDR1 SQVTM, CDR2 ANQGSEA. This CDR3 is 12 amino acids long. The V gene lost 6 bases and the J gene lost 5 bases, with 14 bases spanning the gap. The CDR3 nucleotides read TGCAGCGTCACAGCTGACCCCCACGAGCAGTACTTC. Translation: CSVTADPHEQYF.

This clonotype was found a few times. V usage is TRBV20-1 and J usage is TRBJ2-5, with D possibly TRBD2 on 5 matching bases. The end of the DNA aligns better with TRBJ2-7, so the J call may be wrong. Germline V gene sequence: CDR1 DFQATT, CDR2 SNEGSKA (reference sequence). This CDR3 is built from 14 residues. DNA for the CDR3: TGCAGTGTGATGGGGAGTAAATCCTCCTACGAGCAGTACTTC. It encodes CSVMGSKSSYEQYF.

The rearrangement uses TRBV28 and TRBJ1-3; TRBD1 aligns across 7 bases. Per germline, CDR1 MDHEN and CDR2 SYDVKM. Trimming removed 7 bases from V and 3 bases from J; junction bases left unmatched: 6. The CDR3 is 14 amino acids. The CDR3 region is CASTTGAIGNTIYF. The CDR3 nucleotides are TGTGCCAGCACAACAGGGGCAATTGGAAACACCATATATTTT.

For the CDR3, the DNA is TGTGCCAGCAGCCATCCGGGAACAACTAATGAAAAACTGTTTTTT. Translating gives CASSHPGTTNEKLFF. V is TRBV16 and J is TRBJ1-4, with D unresolved. From germline, CDR1 is KGHSY and CDR2 FQNENV. V lost 3 bases, J lost 0 bases, and 8 bases lay in between. CDR3 length: 15 residues. The variable domain in full, with the rest retrieved from reference TRBV16 and TRBJ1-4, is GEEVAQTPKHLVRGEGQKAKLYCAPIKGHSYVFWYQQVLKNEFKFLISFQNENVFDETGMPKERFSAKCLPNSPCSLEIQATKLEDSAVYFCASSHPGTTNEKLFFGSGTQLSVL.

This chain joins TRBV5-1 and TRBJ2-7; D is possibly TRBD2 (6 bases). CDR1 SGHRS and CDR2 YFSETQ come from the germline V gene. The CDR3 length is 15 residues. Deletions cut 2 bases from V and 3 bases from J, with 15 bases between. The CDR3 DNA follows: TGCGCCAGCAGCTTTTGGGCGGGGCAGAGCTACGAGCAGTACTTC. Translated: CASSFWAGQSYEQYF.

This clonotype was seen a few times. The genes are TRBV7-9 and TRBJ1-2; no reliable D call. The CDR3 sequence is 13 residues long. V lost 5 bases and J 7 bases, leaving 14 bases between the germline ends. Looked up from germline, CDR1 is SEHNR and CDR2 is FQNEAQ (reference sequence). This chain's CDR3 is CASSTRPGTGYTF. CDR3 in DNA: TGTGCCAGCAGCACCCGACCGGGAACTGGCTACACCTTC.

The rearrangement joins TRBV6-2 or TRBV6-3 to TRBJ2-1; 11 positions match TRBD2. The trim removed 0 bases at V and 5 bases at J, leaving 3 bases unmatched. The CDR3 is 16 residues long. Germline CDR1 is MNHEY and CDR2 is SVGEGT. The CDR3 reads CASSYSSSGGNNEQFF. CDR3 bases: TGTGCCAGCAGTTACTCGTCTAGCGGGGGGAACAATGAGCAGTTCTTC.

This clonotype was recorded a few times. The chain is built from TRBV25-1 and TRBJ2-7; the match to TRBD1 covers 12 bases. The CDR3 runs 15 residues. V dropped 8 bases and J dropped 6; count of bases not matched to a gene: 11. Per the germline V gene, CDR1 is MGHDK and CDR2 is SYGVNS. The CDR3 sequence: CASLSGTGGSAEQYF. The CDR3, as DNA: TGTGCCAGCCTCAGCGGGACAGGGGGCTCTGCCGAGCAGTACTTC.

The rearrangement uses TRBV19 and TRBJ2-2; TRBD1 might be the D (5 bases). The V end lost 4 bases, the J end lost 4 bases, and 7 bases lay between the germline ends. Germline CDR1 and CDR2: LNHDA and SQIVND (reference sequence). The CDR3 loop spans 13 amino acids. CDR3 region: CASSTGFTGELFF. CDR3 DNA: TGTGCCAGTAGTACAGGGTTCACCGGGGAGCTGTTTTTT.

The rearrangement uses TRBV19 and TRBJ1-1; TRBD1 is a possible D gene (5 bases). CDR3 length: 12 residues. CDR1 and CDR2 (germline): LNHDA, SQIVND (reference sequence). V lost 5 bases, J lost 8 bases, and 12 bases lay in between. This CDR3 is CASSPGQFEAFF. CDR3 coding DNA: TGTGCCAGTAGTCCGGGGCAGTTCGAAGCTTTCTTT.

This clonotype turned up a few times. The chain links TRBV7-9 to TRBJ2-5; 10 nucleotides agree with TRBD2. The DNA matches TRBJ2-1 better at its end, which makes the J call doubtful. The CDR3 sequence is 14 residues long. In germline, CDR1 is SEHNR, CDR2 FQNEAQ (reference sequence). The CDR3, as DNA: TGTGCCAGCAGCCCCCAGCGGGAGGGGTATGAGCAGTTCTTC. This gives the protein CASSPQREGYEQFF.

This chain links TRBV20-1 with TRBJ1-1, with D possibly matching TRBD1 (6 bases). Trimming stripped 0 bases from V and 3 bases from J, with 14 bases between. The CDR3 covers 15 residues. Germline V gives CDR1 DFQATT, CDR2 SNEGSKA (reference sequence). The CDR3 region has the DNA TGCAGTGCTAGAGATCTGGGCAGGGGAGACACTGAAGCTTTCTTT. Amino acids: CSARDLGRGDTEAFF.

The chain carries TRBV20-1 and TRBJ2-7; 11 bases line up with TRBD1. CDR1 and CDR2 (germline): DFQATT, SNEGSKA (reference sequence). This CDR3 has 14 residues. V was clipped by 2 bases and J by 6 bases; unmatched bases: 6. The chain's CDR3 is CSARPGQGVGEQYF. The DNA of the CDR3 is TGCAGTGCTAGACCGGGACAGGGGGTAGGCGAGCAGTACTTC.

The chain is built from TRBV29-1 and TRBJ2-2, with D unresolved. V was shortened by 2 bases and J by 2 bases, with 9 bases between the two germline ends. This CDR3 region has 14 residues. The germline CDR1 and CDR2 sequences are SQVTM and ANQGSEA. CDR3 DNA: TGCAGCGTTGAATACCGGCCCAACACCGGGGAGCTGTTTTTT. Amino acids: CSVEYRPNTGELFF.

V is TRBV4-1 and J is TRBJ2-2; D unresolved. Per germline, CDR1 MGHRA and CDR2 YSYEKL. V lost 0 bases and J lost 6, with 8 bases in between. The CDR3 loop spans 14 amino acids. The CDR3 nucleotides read TGCGCCAGCAGCCAAGATTTCCTGTCCGGGGAGCTGTTTTTT. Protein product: CASSQDFLSGELFF.

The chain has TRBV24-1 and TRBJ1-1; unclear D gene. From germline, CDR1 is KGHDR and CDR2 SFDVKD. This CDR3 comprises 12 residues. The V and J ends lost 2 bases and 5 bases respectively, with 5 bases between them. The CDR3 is CATSDWGTEAFF. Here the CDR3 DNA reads TGTGCCACCAGTGATTGGGGAACTGAAGCTTTCTTT.